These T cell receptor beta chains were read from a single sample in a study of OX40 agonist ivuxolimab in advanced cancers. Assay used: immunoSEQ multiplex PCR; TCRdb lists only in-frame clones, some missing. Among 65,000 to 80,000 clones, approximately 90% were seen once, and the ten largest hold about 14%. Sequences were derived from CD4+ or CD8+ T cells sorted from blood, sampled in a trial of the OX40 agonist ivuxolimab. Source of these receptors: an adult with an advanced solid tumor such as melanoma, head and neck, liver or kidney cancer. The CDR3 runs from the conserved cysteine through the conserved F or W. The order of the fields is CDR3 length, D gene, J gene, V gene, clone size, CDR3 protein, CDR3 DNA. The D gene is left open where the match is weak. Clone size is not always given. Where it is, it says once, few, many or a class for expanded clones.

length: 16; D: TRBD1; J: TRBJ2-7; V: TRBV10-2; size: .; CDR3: CASTAFGTGRSYEQYF; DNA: TGCGCCAGCACTGCGTTTGGGACAGGTCGTTCCTACGAGCAGTACTTC
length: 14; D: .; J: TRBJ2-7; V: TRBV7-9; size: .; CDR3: CASSFGGDSYEQYF; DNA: TGTGCCAGCAGCTTCGGCGGGGATTCCTACGAGCAGTACTTC
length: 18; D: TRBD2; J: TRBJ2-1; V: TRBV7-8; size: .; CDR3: CASSLASASGSSYNEQFF; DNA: TGTGCCAGCAGCTTAGCGTCGGCTAGCGGGAGCTCCTACAATGAGCAGTTCTTC
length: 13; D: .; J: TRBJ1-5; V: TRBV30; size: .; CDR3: CAWSVGGFQPQHF; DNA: TGTGCCTGGAGTGTTGGGGGGTTTCAGCCCCAGCATTTT
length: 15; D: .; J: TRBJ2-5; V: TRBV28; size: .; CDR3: CASRLRDITQETQYF; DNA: TGTGCCAGCAGACTCCGGGACATCACGCAAGAGACCCAGTACTTC
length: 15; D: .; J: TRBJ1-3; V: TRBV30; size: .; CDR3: CAWSSIETGGNTIYF; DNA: TGTGCCTGGAGTTCCATCGAGACAGGTGGAAACACCATATATTTT
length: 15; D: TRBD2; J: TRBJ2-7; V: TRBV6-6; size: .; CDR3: CASSQTSGSINEQYF; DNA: TGTGCCAGCAGTCAGACTAGCGGGAGTATCAACGAGCAGTACTTC
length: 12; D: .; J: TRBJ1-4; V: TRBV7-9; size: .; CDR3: CASSYDSEKLFF; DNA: TGTGCCAGCAGCTACGACAGTGAAAAACTGTTTTTT
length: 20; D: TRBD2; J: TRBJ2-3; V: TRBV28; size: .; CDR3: CASSLPSREAVGLSTDTQYF; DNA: TGTGCCAGCAGTCTACCCAGCCGGGAGGCTGTGGGGCTTAGCACAGATACGCAGTATTTT
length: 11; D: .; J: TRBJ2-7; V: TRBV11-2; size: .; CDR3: CASSLWNEQYF; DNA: TGTGCCAGCAGCTTATGGAATGAGCAGTACTTC
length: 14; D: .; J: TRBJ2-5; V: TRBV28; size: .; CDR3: CASSLPGKGETQYF; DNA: TGTGCCAGCAGTTTGCCAGGGAAGGGAGAGACCCAGTACTTC
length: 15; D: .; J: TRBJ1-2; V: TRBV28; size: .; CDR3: CASRLTPGALYGYTF; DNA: TGTGCCAGCAGACTAACTCCGGGGGCCCTCTATGGCTACACCTTC
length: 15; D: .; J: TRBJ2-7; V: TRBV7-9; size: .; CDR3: CASSLTRGLSYEQYF; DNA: TGTGCCAGCAGCTTAACCAGGGGTTTGTCCTACGAGCAGTACTTC
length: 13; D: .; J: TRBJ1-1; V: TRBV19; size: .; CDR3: CASSFGAGTEAFF; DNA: TGTGCCAGTAGTTTCGGGGCAGGCACTGAAGCTTTCTTT
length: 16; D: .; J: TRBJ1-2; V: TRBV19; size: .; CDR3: CASSIGEQGGNYGYTF; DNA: TGTGCCAGTAGTATTGGAGAGCAGGGAGGGAACTATGGCTACACCTTC
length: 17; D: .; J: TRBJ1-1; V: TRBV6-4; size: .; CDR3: CASKDRHLIGCGTEAFF; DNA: TGTGCCAGCAAGGATAGACACTTAATAGGATGTGGCACTGAAGCTTTCTTT
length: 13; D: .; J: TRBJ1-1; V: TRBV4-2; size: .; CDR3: CASSQDYALEAFF; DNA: TGTGCCAGCAGCCAAGATTACGCCCTAGAAGCTTTCTTT
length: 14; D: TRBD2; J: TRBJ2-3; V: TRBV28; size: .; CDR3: CASSFGRAADTQYF; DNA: TGTGCCAGCAGTTTCGGGAGGGCAGCAGATACGCAGTATTTT
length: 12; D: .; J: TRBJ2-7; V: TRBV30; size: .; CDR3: CAWDREDYEQYF; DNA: TGTGCCTGGGACAGGGAGGACTACGAGCAGTACTTC
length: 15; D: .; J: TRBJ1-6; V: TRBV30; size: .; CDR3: CAWSVLWSANSPLHF; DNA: TGTGCCTGGAGTGTATTATGGTCAGCCAATTCACCCCTCCACTTT
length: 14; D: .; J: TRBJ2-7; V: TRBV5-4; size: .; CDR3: CASSPEGHFYEQYF; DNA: TGTGCCAGCAGCCCAGAAGGTCATTTCTACGAGCAGTACTTC
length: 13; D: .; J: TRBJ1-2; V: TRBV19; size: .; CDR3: CASSILSVSGYTF; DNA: TGTGCCAGTAGTATTCTGAGCGTAAGTGGCTACACCTTC
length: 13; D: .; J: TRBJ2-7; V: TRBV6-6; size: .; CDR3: CASSYSQGYEQYF; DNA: TGTGCCAGCAGTTACTCCCAGGGCTACGAGCAGTACTTC
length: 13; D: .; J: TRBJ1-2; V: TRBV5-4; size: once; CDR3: CASKIGLNYGYTF; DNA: TGTGCCAGCAAGATAGGGCTTAACTATGGCTACACCTTC
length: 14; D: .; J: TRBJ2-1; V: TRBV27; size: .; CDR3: CASSFKGDYNEQFF; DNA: TGTGCCAGCAGTTTTAAGGGAGACTACAATGAGCAGTTCTTC
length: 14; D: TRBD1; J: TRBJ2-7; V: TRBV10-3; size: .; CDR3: CAISNSGQVYEQYF; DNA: TGTGCCATCAGTAATTCGGGACAGGTCTACGAGCAGTACTTC
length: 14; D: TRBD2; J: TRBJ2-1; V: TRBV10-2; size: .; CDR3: CASSTSGSFSEQFF; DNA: TGCGCCAGCAGTACTAGCGGGAGTTTTAGTGAGCAGTTCTTC
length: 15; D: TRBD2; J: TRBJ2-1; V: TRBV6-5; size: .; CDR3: CASSYGLAEYNEQFF; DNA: TGTGCCAGCAGTTACGGGCTAGCGGAATACAATGAGCAGTTCTTC
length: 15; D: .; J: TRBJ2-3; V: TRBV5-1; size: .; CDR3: CASSLGGLPRDTQYF; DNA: TGCGCCAGCAGCTTGGGAGGCCTTCCTAGGGATACGCAGTATTTT
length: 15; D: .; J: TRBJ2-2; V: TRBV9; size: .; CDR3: CASGVGVSNTGELFF; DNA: TGTGCCAGCGGCGTCGGGGTCTCGAACACCGGGGAGCTGTTTTTT
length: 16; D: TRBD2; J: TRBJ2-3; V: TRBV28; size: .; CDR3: CASSSRLAGLTDTQYF; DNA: TGTGCCAGCAGTTCCCGACTAGCGGGACTCACAGATACGCAGTATTTT
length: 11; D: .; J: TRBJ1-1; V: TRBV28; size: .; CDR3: CASSSSSEAFF; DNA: TGTGCCAGCAGTTCGAGCTCTGAAGCTTTCTTT
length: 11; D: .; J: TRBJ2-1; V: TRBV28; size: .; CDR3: CASSYPDEQFF; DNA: TGTGCCAGCAGTTACCCGGATGAGCAGTTCTTC
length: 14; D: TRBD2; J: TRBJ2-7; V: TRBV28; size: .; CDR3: CASSFEEGGSWQYF; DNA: TGTGCCAGCAGTTTCGAGGAGGGAGGGTCTTGGCAGTACTTC
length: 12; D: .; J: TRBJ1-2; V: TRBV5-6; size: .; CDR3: CASSLADFGYTF; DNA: TGTGCCAGCAGCTTGGCGGATTTCGGCTACACCTTC
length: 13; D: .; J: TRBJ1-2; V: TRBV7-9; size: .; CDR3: CASSLDSNYGYTF; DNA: TGTGCCAGCAGCTTAGACAGTAACTATGGCTACACCTTC
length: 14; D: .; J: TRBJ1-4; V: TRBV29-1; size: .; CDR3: CSVHQGETNEKLFF; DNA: TGCAGCGTTCATCAAGGAGAGACTAATGAAAAACTGTTTTTT
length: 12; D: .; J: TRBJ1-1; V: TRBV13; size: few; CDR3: CASSLRDIEAFF; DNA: TGTGCCAGCAGCTTAAGGGACATTGAAGCTTTCTTT
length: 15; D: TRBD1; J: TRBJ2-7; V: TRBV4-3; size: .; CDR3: CASSQEGTGAYEQYF; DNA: TGCGCCAGCAGCCAAGAGGGGACAGGGGCCTACGAGCAGTACTTC
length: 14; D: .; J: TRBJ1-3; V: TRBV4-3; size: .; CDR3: CASSPRGSGNTIYF; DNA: TGCGCCAGCAGCCCAAGGGGGTCTGGAAACACCATATATTTT
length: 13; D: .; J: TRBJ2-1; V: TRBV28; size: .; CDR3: CASSLSGRDEQFF; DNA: TGTGCCAGCAGTTTGAGCGGTAGGGATGAGCAGTTCTTC
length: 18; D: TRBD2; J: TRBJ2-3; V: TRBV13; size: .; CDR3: CASSLRLAGGWGTDTQYF; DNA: TGTGCCAGCAGCTTAAGACTAGCGGGAGGTTGGGGCACAGATACGCAGTATTTT
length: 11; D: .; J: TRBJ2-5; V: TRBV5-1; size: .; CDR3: CASSLTGTQYF; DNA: TGCGCCAGCAGCTTGACTGGGACCCAGTACTTC
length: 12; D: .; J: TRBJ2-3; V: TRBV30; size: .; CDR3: CAWSQDTDTQYF; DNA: TGTGCCTGGAGTCAGGACACCGATACGCAGTATTTT
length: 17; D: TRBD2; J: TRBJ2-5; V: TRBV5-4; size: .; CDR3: CASSGTSGRGVQETQYF; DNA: TGTGCCAGCAGCGGGACTAGCGGGAGGGGGGTCCAAGAGACCCAGTACTTC
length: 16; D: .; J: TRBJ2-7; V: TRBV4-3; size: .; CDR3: CASSQVPGTASYEQYF; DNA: TGCGCCAGCAGCCAAGTCCCCGGGACGGCCTCCTACGAGCAGTACTTC
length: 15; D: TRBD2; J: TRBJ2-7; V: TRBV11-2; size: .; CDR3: CASSLEELAGYEQYF; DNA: TGTGCCAGCAGCTTAGAGGAGCTAGCGGGCTACGAGCAGTACTTC
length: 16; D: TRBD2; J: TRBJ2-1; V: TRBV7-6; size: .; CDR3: CASSPGLVGEYNEQFF; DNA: TGTGCCAGCAGCCCTGGACTAGTCGGGGAGTACAATGAGCAGTTCTTC
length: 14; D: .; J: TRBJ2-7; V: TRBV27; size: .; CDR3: CASGLADRSYEQYF; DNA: TGTGCCAGCGGCTTAGCGGATCGATCCTACGAGCAGTACTTC
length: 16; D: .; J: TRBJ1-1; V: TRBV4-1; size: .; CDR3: CASSQEDGGHGTEAFF; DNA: TGCGCCAGCAGCCAAGAAGACGGGGGGCACGGCACTGAAGCTTTCTTT
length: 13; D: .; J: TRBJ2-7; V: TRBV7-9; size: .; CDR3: CASTEDTDYEQYF; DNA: TGTGCCAGCACAGAGGACACCGACTACGAGCAGTACTTC